The entry below gives a single T cell receptor beta chain sequence along with its context. No antigen is known for it. One junction end does not reproduce the germline sequence, and a read error may be involved. The entry originates in a study of graft-versus-host responses after intestinal transplantation. Study-wide background: Each recipient received a multivisceral, liver-intestinal, or isolated intestinal graft. Following induction with anti-thymocyte globulin, all recipients were given tacrolimus and steroids for two to three years. Whole-study findings and limits: GvH clones were found in recipient marrow; some appeared first in ileum or blood. HvG clone declines early post-transplant were associated with peak circulating GvH levels.

Only in-frame clones appear in the TCRdb table, and some are missing; sequencing was by immunoSEQ multiplex PCR. The sample records some 39,000 clones, 90% to 95% being singletons. The CDR3 is made up of 15 amino acids. The germline gives CDR1 MGHRA, CDR2 YSYEKL. The source of this sequence is a human donor who was the organ donor for an intestinal transplant. Sequenced material: unstimulated CD8+ T cells sorted from spleen or lymph node cells, taken before transplant. The J gene is TRBJ2-5, the V gene TRBV4-1; 8 bases are a match to TRBD2. In nucleotides, the CDR3 is TGCGCCAGCAGCCAAAGCGGGGGTGACCAGGAGACCCAGTACTTC. The encoded protein is CASSQSGGDQETQYF.